This record concerns one T cell receptor (beta chain) sequence. These data are taken from a study of glioma-infiltrating T cells after dendritic cell vaccination. The wider study: Patients received three intradermal dendritic cell vaccine injections at biweekly intervals.

CDR1 is MGHRA, CDR2 YSYEKL, per germline. Trimming took 0 bases from V and 4 from J, leaving 15 bases between them. CDR3 length equals 16 residues. Specified time point: after dendritic cell vaccination, including at tumor progression/relapse. The data were produced by immunoSEQ multiplex PCR, yet TCRdb's version contains in-frame clones alone and is incomplete. The repertoire has tens of thousands of clones, 80% to 85% of them found once; the top ten carry under 7%. The genes are TRBV4-1 and TRBJ1-2; tentative D call: TRBD1 (5 bases). The starting material was blood, obtained after dendritic cell vaccination. The clonotype originates from a human donor with glioblastoma. The CDR3 sequence is CASSQEVALRGYGYTF. The DNA for the CDR3 is TGCGCCAGCAGCCAAGAAGTGGCCCTAAGGGGCTATGGCTACACCTTC.